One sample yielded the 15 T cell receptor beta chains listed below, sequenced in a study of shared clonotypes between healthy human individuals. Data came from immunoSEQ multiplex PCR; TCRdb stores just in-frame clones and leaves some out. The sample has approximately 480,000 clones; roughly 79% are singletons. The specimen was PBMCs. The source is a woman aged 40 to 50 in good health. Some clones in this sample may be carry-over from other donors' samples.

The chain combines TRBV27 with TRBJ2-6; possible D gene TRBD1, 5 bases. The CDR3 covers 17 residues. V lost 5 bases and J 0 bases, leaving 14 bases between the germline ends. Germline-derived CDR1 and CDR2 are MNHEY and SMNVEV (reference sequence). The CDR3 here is CASSPGLGLSGANVLTF. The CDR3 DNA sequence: TGTGCCAGCAGTCCAGGGCTTGGGCTCTCTGGGGCCAACGTCCTGACTTTC.

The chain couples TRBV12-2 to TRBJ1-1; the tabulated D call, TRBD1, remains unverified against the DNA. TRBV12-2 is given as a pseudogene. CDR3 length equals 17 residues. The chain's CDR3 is CASRLVGTAHYFPEAFF. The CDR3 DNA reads TGTGCAAGTCGCTTAGTAGGGACAGCCCATTATTTTCCAGAAGCTTTCTTT.

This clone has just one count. The CDR3 region is CASSPLRGGNQPQHF. CDR3 nucleotides: TGTGCCAGCTCACCACTTCGGGGGGGAAATCAGCCCCAGCATTTT. The chain carries TRBV18 and TRBJ1-5, with TRBD1 as a possible D gene (5 bases). With 1 base removed from V and 4 bases from J, the gap between germline ends came to 11 bases. Germline CDR1 reads KGHSH; CDR2 reads LQKENI. The CDR3 runs to 15 residues.

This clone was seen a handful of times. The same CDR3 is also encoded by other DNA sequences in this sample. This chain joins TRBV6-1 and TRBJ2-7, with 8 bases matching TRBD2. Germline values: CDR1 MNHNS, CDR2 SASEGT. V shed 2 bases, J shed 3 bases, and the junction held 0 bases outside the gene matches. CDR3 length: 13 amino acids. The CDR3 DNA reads TGTGCCAGCAGTGAAAGCGGGAGCTACGAGCAGTACTTC. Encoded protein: CASSESGSYEQYF.

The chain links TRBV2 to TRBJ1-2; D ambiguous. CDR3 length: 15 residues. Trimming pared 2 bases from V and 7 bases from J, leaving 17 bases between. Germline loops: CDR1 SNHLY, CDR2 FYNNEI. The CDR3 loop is CASSESGGLGSGYTF. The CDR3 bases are TGTGCCAGCAGTGAATCCGGAGGCCTGGGAAGTGGCTACACCTTC.

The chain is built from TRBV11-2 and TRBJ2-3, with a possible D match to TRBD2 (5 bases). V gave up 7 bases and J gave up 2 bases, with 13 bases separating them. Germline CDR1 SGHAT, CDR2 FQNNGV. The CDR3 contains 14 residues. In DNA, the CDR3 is TGTGCCAGCACCTCTTACGGGATCACAGATACGCAGTATTTT. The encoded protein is CASTSYGITDTQYF.

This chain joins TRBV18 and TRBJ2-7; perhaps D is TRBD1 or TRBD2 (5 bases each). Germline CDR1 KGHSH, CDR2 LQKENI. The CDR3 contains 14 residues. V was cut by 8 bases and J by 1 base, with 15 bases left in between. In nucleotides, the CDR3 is TGTGCCAGCCGTGGGGGAAGTTTTTCCTACGAGCAGTACTTC. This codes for CASRGGSFSYEQYF.

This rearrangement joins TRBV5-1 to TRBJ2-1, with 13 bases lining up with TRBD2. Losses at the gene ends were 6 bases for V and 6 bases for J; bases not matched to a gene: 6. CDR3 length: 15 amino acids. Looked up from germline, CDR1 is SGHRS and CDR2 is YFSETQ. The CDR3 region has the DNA TGCGCCAGCACCCGCCGGACTAGCGGGAGCAATGAGCAGTTCTTC. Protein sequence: CASTRRTSGSNEQFF. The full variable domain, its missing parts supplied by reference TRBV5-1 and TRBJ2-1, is KAGVTQTPRYLIKTRGQQVTLSCSPISGHRSVSWYQQTPGQGLQFLFEYFSETQRNKGNFPGRFSGRQFSNSRSEMNVSTLELGDSALYLCASTRRTSGSNEQFFGPGTRLTVL.

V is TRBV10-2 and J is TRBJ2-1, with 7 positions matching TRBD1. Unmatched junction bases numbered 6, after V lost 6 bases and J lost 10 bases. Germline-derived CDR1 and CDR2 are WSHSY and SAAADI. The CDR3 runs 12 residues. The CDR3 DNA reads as TGCGCCAGCAGCAACACAGGGGTCGAGCAGTTCTTC. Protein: CASSNTGVEQFF.

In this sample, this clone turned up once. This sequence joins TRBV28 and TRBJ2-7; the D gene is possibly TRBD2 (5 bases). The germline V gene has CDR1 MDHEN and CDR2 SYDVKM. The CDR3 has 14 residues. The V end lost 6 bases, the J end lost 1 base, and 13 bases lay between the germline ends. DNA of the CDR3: TGTGCCAGCAGGGAGGTTTTGCGATCCTACGAGCAGTACTTC. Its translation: CASREVLRSYEQYF.

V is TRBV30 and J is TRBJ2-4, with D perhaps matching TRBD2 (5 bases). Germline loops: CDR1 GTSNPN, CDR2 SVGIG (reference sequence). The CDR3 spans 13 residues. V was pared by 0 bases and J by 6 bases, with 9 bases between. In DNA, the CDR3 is TGTGCCTGGAGTGTCAGCGGAACAAACATTCAGTACTTC. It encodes CAWSVSGTNIQYF.

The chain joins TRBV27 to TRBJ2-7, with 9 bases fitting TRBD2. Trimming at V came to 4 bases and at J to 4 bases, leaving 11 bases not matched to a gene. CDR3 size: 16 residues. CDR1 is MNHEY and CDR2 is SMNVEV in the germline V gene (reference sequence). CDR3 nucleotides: TGTGCCAGCAGTTCCCCGCGGGCGGGAGGGCGATACGAGCAGTACTTC. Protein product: CASSSPRAGGRYEQYF.

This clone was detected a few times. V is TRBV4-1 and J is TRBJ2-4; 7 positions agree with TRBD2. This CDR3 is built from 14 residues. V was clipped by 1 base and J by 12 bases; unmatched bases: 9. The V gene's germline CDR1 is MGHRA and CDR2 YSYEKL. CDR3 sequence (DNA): TGCGCCAGCAGCCAAGTGGGGGGGATGGTCCGTCAGTACTTC. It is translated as CASSQVGGMVRQYF.

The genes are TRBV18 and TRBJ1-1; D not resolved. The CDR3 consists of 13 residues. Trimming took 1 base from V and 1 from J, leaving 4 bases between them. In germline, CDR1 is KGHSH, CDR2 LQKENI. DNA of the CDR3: TGTGCCAGCTCACCACAAGAGAACACTGAAGCTTTCTTT. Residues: CASSPQENTEAFF.

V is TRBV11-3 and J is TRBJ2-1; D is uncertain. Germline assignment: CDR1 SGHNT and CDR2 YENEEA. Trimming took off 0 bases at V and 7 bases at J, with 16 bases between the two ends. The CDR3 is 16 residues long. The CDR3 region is CASSLDVAHLRNEQFF. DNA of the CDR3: TGTGCCAGCAGCTTAGATGTTGCCCACTTAAGGAATGAGCAGTTCTTC.